This is a list of T cell receptor beta chains from one sample in a study of T cells in Graves' hyperthyroidism and ophthalmopathy. TCRdb re-derived calls from the multiplex PCR reads in MiXCR, one entry per CDR3 protein. The sample shows about 640,000 distinct CDR3 sequences, about a fifth of them seen only once. The sequencing sample was made of blood. The receptor source for this set is a man in his thirties or forties with Graves' ophthalmopathy. Both conserved end residues are part of each CDR3. D genes are given only for firm matches.

v_call	j_call	d_call	cdr3_aa
TRBV24-1	TRBJ1-1	NA	CATSDLGGTSEAFF
TRBV29-1	TRBJ2-5	TRBD2	CSLHGGSLRETQYF
TRBV27	TRBJ2-7	TRBD2	CASSPGLAPYEQYF
TRBV28	TRBJ2-5	TRBD2	CASSPLREDVQETQYF
TRBV7-2	TRBJ1-1	NA	CASSPLVNTEAFF
TRBV20-1	TRBJ2-3	TRBD1	CSARTDRGRVDTQYF
TRBV7-2	TRBJ1-5	TRBD1	CASSRGTGFGQPQHF
TRBV7-3	TRBJ2-1	TRBD2	CASSGTGTSVHEQFF
TRBV18	TRBJ2-1	NA	CASSPPFQGLAEQFF
TRBV10-3	TRBJ1-2	NA	CAIIGGGGIGYTF
TRBV28	TRBJ1-2	NA	CASSGLAYGYTF
TRBV27	TRBJ2-4	NA	CASRSRGDKNIQYF
TRBV6-5	TRBJ1-4	NA	CASSYVRGYDEKLFF
TRBV7-9	TRBJ2-7	TRBD2	CANTTEEVAGVPYEQYF
TRBV30	TRBJ2-7	NA	CAWSVQLGPHEQYF
TRBV4-1	TRBJ1-6	NA	CASSHSRGGGQASPLHF
TRBV7-2	TRBJ2-7	TRBD2	CASSPGTSGMLYEQYF
TRBV6-1	TRBJ1-1	NA	CASRSGALHTEAFF
TRBV11-2	TRBJ2-3	NA	CASSLALFDTQYF
TRBV5-1	TRBJ2-6	NA	CASSLGSGISGANVLTF
TRBV28	TRBJ1-1	NA	CASSLSQGTTEAFF
TRBV20-1	TRBJ2-1	TRBD2	CSAPAGGPSGNEQFF